These 17 T cell receptor beta chains came from one sample sequenced in a study of Ad26.COV2.S vaccination and SARS-CoV-2 variants. TCRdb keeps only in-frame clones here, not all; method: immunoSEQ multiplex PCR. The data show 200,000 to 250,000 clones, roughly 90% seen once. Treatment given: 15 to 20 received Ad26.COV2.S at low or high dose, single or two shots; 5 received placebo; per-sample allocation not given. Samples analyzed were those drawn on day 63 after the first vaccine or placebo injection. The material sequenced was peripheral blood, taken in a trial of Ad26.COV2.S vaccine versus placebo. The receptors here all came from a person aged 18-60 years who received the Ad26.COV2.S COVID-19 vaccine or a placebo.

The chain recombines TRBV28 with TRBJ2-2, with 12 bases matching TRBD1. V shed 0 bases, J shed 4 bases, and the junction held 6 bases outside the gene matches. This CDR3 is built from 18 residues. CDR1 and CDR2 from the germline V gene are MDHEN and SYDVKM. CDR3 coding DNA: TGTGCCAGCAGTTTATGGGGAGGGACAGGGGGCCTCACCGGGGAGCTGTTTTTT. Translation gives CASSLWGGTGGLTGELFF.

The chain combines TRBV5-1 with TRBJ2-1; 9 nucleotides match TRBD1. The CDR3 sequence is 12 residues long. V gave up 4 bases and J gave up 15 bases; unmatched junction bases: 8. Germline-derived CDR1 and CDR2 are SGHRS and YFSETQ. CDR3 residues: CASSPVDRGTFF. The CDR3 DNA follows: TGCGCCAGCAGCCCCGTCGACAGGGGGACGTTCTTC.

The chain carries TRBV30 and TRBJ1-5; D is uncertain. CDR1 and CDR2 (germline): GTSNPN, SVGIG (reference sequence). The V gene lost 2 bases and the J gene lost 7 bases, with 12 bases spanning the gap. The CDR3 has 13 amino acids. The CDR3 region is CAWSRWEEQPQHF. The CDR3 DNA is TGTGCCTGGAGTCGATGGGAGGAACAGCCCCAGCATTTT.

This clone was seen only once. The CDR3 protein is CASSITGEGKNIQYF. DNA of the CDR3: TGTGCCAGTAGTATCACAGGGGAGGGCAAAAACATTCAGTACTTC. This chain connects TRBV19 to TRBJ2-4; D is possibly TRBD1 or TRBD2 (7 bases each). V was trimmed by 3 bases and J by 3 bases, leaving 12 bases between them. Looked up from germline, CDR1 is LNHDA and CDR2 is SQIVND (reference sequence). This CDR3 has 15 residues.

This sequence joins TRBV29-1 and TRBJ2-7; tentatively, D is TRBD2 (5 bases). Trimming left V 5 bases short and J 4 bases short, with 12 bases between. This CDR3 region has 12 residues. Per germline, CDR1 SQVTM and CDR2 ANQGSEA. DNA for the CDR3: TGCAGCGTTAAATGGGGAGATTACGAGCAGTACTTC. Protein sequence: CSVKWGDYEQYF.

J is TRBJ2-7 and V is TRBV4-3; D call uncertain. Germline loops: CDR1 LGHNA, CDR2 YSLEER. Trimming removed 4 bases at V and 6 bases at J, with 13 bases between. The CDR3 consists of 13 residues. The CDR3 nucleotides read TGCGCCAGCAGCCTGGGCCGGTGGGGCGAGCAGTACTTC. Residues: CASSLGRWGEQYF.

This clone came up once. V and J are TRBV20-1 and TRBJ1-5; weak D call: TRBD1 (6 bases). CDR1 is DFQATT, CDR2 SNEGSKA, per germline (reference sequence). The V end was cut by 3 bases, the J end by 7 bases, with 19 bases between. The CDR3 has 15 residues. The CDR3 DNA sequence: TGCAGTGCTAGTTCAGGGGCGGGCGCACGGCAGCCCCAGCATTTT. Its protein product is CSASSGAGARQPQHF.

This clone was seen a handful of times. This chain connects TRBV9 to TRBJ2-7; 8 bases fit TRBD2. The CDR3 covers 13 residues. Germline CDR1 and CDR2: SGDLS and YYNGEE. J gave up 5 bases and V 3 bases, and 4 bases lay outside the gene matches. The CDR3 sequence is CASSGAGAHEQYF. Here the CDR3 DNA reads TGTGCCAGCAGCGGAGCGGGAGCCCACGAGCAGTACTTC.

This chain connects TRBV4-1 to TRBJ2-7; perhaps TRBD1 as D (6 bases). V lost 3 bases to trimming and J lost 1 base, with 10 bases between them. In germline, CDR1 is MGHRA, CDR2 YSYEKL. The CDR3 runs 14 residues. The CDR3 DNA is TGCGCCAGCAGCCAGAGTCAGGGGTCCTACGAGCAGTACTTC. As protein: CASSQSQGSYEQYF.

There are a few counts of this clone. The chain has TRBV27 and TRBJ1-6; D call uncertain. The CDR3 totals 14 residues. Germline lookup yields CDR1 MNHEY and CDR2 SMNVEV (reference sequence). Trimming took off 9 bases at V and 5 bases at J, with 14 bases between the two ends. The CDR3 coding sequence is TGTGCCAGTTCTTTGGGGTTGAATAATTCACCCCTCCACTTT. The encoded protein is CASSLGLNNSPLHF.

This clone was found many times. The chain has TRBV19 and TRBJ1-6; D uncertain. Per germline, CDR1 LNHDA and CDR2 SQIVND (reference sequence). This CDR3 comprises 12 residues. Between the trimmed V and J ends, which lost 8 bases and 9 bases, there was a span of 11 bases. Written as DNA, the CDR3 is TGTGCCAGTCGCTTCTTGGGTTCACCCCTCCACTTT. Encoded protein: CASRFLGSPLHF.

The chain joins TRBV6-2 or TRBV6-3 to TRBJ2-7; possibly TRBD1 for D (6 bases). Germline CDR1 MNHEY, CDR2 SVGEGT. V lost 4 bases and J 3 bases, leaving 10 bases between the germline ends. The CDR3 totals 13 residues. The CDR3 sequence: CASSLWTVYEQYF. CDR3 in DNA: TGTGCCAGCAGTTTGTGGACAGTCTACGAGCAGTACTTC.

This clone was recorded at least ten times. The chain carries TRBV9 and TRBJ2-2; D may be TRBD1 or TRBD2 (6 bases each). Germline CDR1 and CDR2: SGDLS and YYNGEE. The ends were cut back, 4 bases at V and 6 bases at J, with 16 bases in the middle. The CDR3 totals 15 residues. The CDR3 protein is CASSPRTKGAGELFF. CDR3 coding DNA: TGTGCCAGCAGCCCTCGGACTAAGGGGGCCGGGGAGCTGTTTTTT.

The CDR3 is CASSFARNTGELFF. CDR3 bases: TGTGCCAGCAGCTTCGCAAGAAACACCGGGGAGCTGTTTTTT. The rearrangement joins TRBV5-4 to TRBJ2-2; D is uncertain. The CDR3 runs 14 residues. CDR1 and CDR2 (germline): SGHNT, YYREEE (reference sequence). V was cut by 2 bases and J by 2 bases, with 7 bases left in between.

This sequence joins TRBV9 and TRBJ2-1; 8 nucleotides match TRBD2. The CDR3 extends over 16 amino acids. The V segment lost 0 bases and the J segment 4 bases; nucleotides outside the gene matches: 6. From germline, CDR1 is SGDLS and CDR2 YYNGEE. As DNA, the CDR3 is TGTGCCAGCAGCGTAGAACGGGAGGGCGTATACAATGAGCAGTTCTTC. This sequence encodes CASSVEREGVYNEQFF.

In its sample, this clone was seen once. The rearrangement joins TRBV7-9 to TRBJ2-7; no reliable D call. Germline CDR1 and CDR2: SEHNR and FQNEAQ (reference sequence). The CDR3 covers 13 residues. V was clipped by 7 bases and J by 4 bases, with 14 bases between them. For the CDR3, the DNA is TGTGCCAGCAAACCCTCCGAGGTTTACGAGCAGTACTTC. Encoded protein: CASKPSEVYEQYF.

This chain connects TRBV28 to TRBJ2-7; D may be TRBD2 (5 bases). Looked up from germline, CDR1 is MDHEN and CDR2 is SYDVKM. This CDR3 region has 15 residues. Trimming removed 7 bases from V and 1 base from J, with 17 bases in between. This CDR3 reads CASMGEGSRSYEQYF. The CDR3 region has the DNA TGTGCCAGCATGGGCGAGGGAAGTAGATCCTACGAGCAGTACTTC.